This TCR beta chain was observed in a study of graft-versus-host responses after intestinal transplantation. Produced via immunoSEQ multiplex PCR; TCRdb's table is partial and in-frame only. The table records 100,000 to 130,000 clones, around 90% of them present only once. V was shortened by 2 bases and J by 10 bases, with 15 bases between the two germline ends. This CDR3 has 15 residues. CDR1 ENHRY and CDR2 SYGVKD come from the germline V gene. With respect to this clone: What it recognizes is unknown.

Study observations and caveats: Early after transplant, HvG declines were associated with peak levels of circulating GvH clones.

The origin of this receptor is a human donor who was the organ donor for an intestinal transplant. This chain joins TRBV10-3 and TRBJ1-6; the D gene is possibly TRBD1 (6 bases). The sequenced sample was unstimulated CD4+ T cells sorted from spleen or lymph node cells, obtained before transplant. CDR3 DNA: TGTGCCATCAGTGAGGGTATACAGGGCCGCTCACCCCTCCACTTT. Translation: CAISEGIQGRSPLHF.